Shown below are 22 T cell receptor beta chains from a single sample sequenced in a study of Tregs in tolerant kidney transplant recipients. Measured with immunoSEQ multiplex PCR; TCRdb has only the in-frame clones, and not every one. Of around 74,000 clones detected, 95% to 98% appear once; the ten largest clones hold around 0.51%. The material sequenced was CD4+ T cells from blood, taken before the transplant. The source of these receptors is a human donor who received a combined kidney and bone marrow transplant.

J is TRBJ2-2 and V is TRBV18; 9 bases are shared with TRBD1. Trimming at V came to 0 bases and at J to 6 bases, leaving 5 bases not matched to a gene. CDR3 length equals 16 residues. The germline V gene has CDR1 KGHSH and CDR2 LQKENI. This chain's CDR3 is CASSPPSDRGAGELFF. The CDR3 nucleotides are TGTGCCAGCTCACCACCTTCGGACAGGGGCGCCGGGGAGCTGTTTTTT.

This chain uses TRBV5-6 with TRBJ2-7, with TRBD1 matching 8 bases. V gave up 2 bases and J gave up 1 base; unmatched junction bases: 2. Germline CDR1 is SGHDT and CDR2 is YYEEEE. The CDR3 has 14 amino acids. The CDR3 sequence is CASSFTGGSYEQYF. In nucleotides, the CDR3 is TGTGCCAGCAGCTTTACAGGGGGGTCCTACGAGCAGTACTTC.

The gene calls are TRBV5-6 and TRBJ1-3, with TRBD1 matching 8 bases. CDR3 size: 14 residues. Germline V gene data show CDR1 as SGHDT and CDR2 as YYEEEE. V lost 6 bases, J lost 4 bases, and 6 bases stayed unmatched. The CDR3 is CASKRQGQGNTIYF. The CDR3 DNA follows: TGTGCCAGCAAACGACAGGGGCAAGGAAACACCATATATTTT.

The chain is built from TRBV5-4 and TRBJ2-1; 12 bases agree with TRBD2. V shed 4 bases, J shed 0 bases, and the junction held 8 bases outside the gene matches. The CDR3 loop spans 18 amino acids. Germline loops: CDR1 SGHNT, CDR2 YYREEE (reference sequence). The CDR3 DNA follows: TGTGCCAGCAGCCTCGGACTAGCGGGGCATCCCTCCTACAATGAGCAGTTCTTC. This sequence encodes CASSLGLAGHPSYNEQFF.

The chain combines TRBV2 with TRBJ2-3; 9 nucleotides match TRBD2. Trimming took 6 bases from V and 14 from J; bases not matched to a gene: 6. The CDR3 spans 11 residues. Germline lookup yields CDR1 SNHLY and CDR2 FYNNEI. The CDR3 DNA follows: TGTGCCAGCAGCAGGACTAGCGAGAGGTATTTT. Encoded protein: CASSRTSERYF.

CDR3 protein: CASGPTLLRGYTF. CDR3 nucleotides: TGTGCTAGTGGGCCTACCCTCCTCAGGGGCTACACCTTC. V is TRBV12-5 and J is TRBJ1-2; D unclear. The V end was cut by 6 bases, the J end by 8 bases, with 16 bases between. The CDR3 loop spans 13 amino acids. Germline V gene data show CDR1 as LGHNT and CDR2 as FRNRAP.

This chain joins TRBV30 and TRBJ2-7; tentative D call: TRBD1 (6 bases). The V gene lost 0 bases and the J gene lost 3 bases, with 21 bases spanning the gap. Per germline, CDR1 GTSNPN and CDR2 SVGIG (reference sequence). The CDR3 loop spans 17 amino acids. Written as DNA, the CDR3 is TGTGCCTGGAGTGTAGGGCAGGGGCTCCCTTTAATCTACGAGCAGTACTTC. Translation: CAWSVGQGLPLIYEQYF.

This clone is a singleton in its sample. The genes are TRBV19 and TRBJ2-5, with no clear D. V dropped 2 bases and J dropped 1 base, with 8 bases sitting between them. CDR3 length: 14 amino acids. Germline CDR1 LNHDA, CDR2 SQIVND (reference sequence). In DNA, the CDR3 is TGTGCCAGTAGTATACAGGCTGTCCAAGAGACCCAGTACTTC. Amino acids: CASSIQAVQETQYF.

The rearrangement links TRBV7-2 to TRBJ1-3, with D possibly TRBD1 on 6 matching bases. The CDR3 runs 14 residues. V dropped 5 bases and J dropped 2 bases, with 10 bases sitting between them. In germline, CDR1 is SGHTA, CDR2 FQGNSA. Here the CDR3 DNA reads TGTGCCAGCAGCACCGGGACACCTGGAAACACCATATATTTT. Amino acid sequence: CASSTGTPGNTIYF.

This clone has only one observation. The chain joins TRBV27 to TRBJ1-1; a weak D match, TRBD1 (6 bases). The germline V gene has CDR1 MNHEY and CDR2 SMNVEV (reference sequence). V was clipped by 5 bases and J by 0 bases, with 13 bases between them. This CDR3 has 15 residues. CDR3 DNA sequence: TGTGCCAGCAGTCCTCATGACAGGTTGAACACTGAAGCTTTCTTT. It translates to CASSPHDRLNTEAFF.

The chain carries TRBV11-2 and TRBJ2-3; 8 nucleotides agree with TRBD2. V was clipped by 2 bases and J by 2 bases; unmatched bases: 15. Germline V lookup: CDR1 SGHAT, CDR2 FQNNGV. This CDR3 comprises 19 residues. The CDR3 coding sequence is TGTGCCAGCAGCTTACGAGTAGGGCTAGCGGGTACAAACACAGATACGCAGTATTTT. Translation gives CASSLRVGLAGTNTDTQYF.

The chain is built from TRBV6-1 and TRBJ2-7; 8 nucleotides agree with TRBD1. The CDR3 sequence is 14 residues long. After removal of 7 bases from V and 3 bases from J, the junction contained 8 bases not matched to a gene. The germline CDR1 and CDR2 sequences are MNHNS and SASEGT. CDR3 loop: CASKSSGQVYEQYF. The CDR3 nucleotides read TGTGCCAGCAAAAGCTCGGGACAGGTCTACGAGCAGTACTTC.

The rearrangement joins TRBV7-8 to TRBJ1-6; D call uncertain. The germline V gene encodes CDR1 SGHVS and CDR2 FQNEAQ. The CDR3 length is 13 residues. V was clipped by 5 bases and J by 5 bases, with 7 bases between them. CDR3 in DNA: TGTGCCAGCAGCAGGGAGGATAATTCACCCCTCCACTTT. Amino acids: CASSREDNSPLHF.

This clone was picked up one time. The chain joins TRBV7-6 to TRBJ1-5, with a possible D match to TRBD1 (6 bases). The CDR3 has 14 residues. Germline CDR1 reads SGHVS; CDR2 reads FNYEAQ. Trimming pared 1 base from V and 6 bases from J, leaving 10 bases between. CDR3 protein: CASSLEVGGQPQHF. CDR3 DNA: TGTGCCAGCAGCTTAGAGGTAGGGGGTCAGCCCCAGCATTTT.

The chain recombines TRBV28 with TRBJ1-3; possibly TRBD1 for D (5 bases). Trimming cost V 7 bases and J 0 bases, with 19 bases left between them. Germline CDR1 and CDR2: MDHEN and SYDVKM. The CDR3 covers 17 residues. CDR3 in amino acids: CASKPSGTGYSGNTIYF. CDR3 nucleotide sequence: TGTGCCAGCAAACCCAGCGGGACGGGATACTCTGGAAACACCATATATTTT.

The chain combines TRBV19 with TRBJ2-2; 10 positions agree with TRBD2. Germline V CDR1 and CDR2: LNHDA, SQIVND (reference sequence). The length of the CDR3 is 15 residues. V lost 4 bases to trimming and J lost 3 bases; unmatched junction nucleotides: 2. The CDR3 nucleotides are TGTGCCAGTAGTACTAGCGGGAGAGACACCGGGGAGCTGTTTTTT. It is translated as CASSTSGRDTGELFF.

The chain carries TRBV2 and TRBJ1-5; D gene uncertain. Per the germline V gene, CDR1 is SNHLY and CDR2 is FYNNEI. The V gene lost 6 bases and the J gene lost 0 bases, with 15 bases spanning the gap. This CDR3 comprises 16 residues. The CDR3 coding sequence is TGTGCCAGCAGCGCCCGGACGGGAGATAGCAATCAGCCCCAGCATTTT. This encodes CASSARTGDSNQPQHF.

The J gene is TRBJ2-6, the V gene TRBV1; whether TRBD1, the table's D call, matches the DNA was not checked. TRBV1 is given as a pseudogene. The CDR3 is 17 amino acids. CDR3 amino acids: CTSSKCRLCTRANVLTF. The CDR3, as DNA: TGCACCAGCAGCAAATGTCGTTTGTGCACACGGGCCAACGTCCTGACTTTC.

This chain joins TRBV14 and TRBJ2-1, with 10 bases aligning to TRBD2. V trimming: 4 bases; J trimming: 9 bases; junction bases outside the gene matches: 9. Germline loops: CDR1 SGHDN, CDR2 FVKESK. This CDR3 spans 15 amino acids. The chain's CDR3 is CASSRLSSGRTEQFF. The CDR3 DNA sequence: TGTGCCAGCAGCCGTCTGTCTAGCGGGAGAACTGAGCAGTTCTTC.

The J gene is TRBJ2-7, the V gene TRBV7-9; no clear D gene. Trimming took off 5 bases at V and 0 bases at J, with 17 bases between the two ends. Germline CDR1 reads SEHNR; CDR2 reads FQNEAQ (reference sequence). The CDR3 is 16 amino acids. The DNA for the CDR3 is TGTGCCAGCAGCCCAAAGACACGGCAATTCTCCTACGAGCAGTACTTC. Translated: CASSPKTRQFSYEQYF.

The CDR3 nucleotides are TGTGCCAGCAGCTTGGGACAGGGGGCCGGAGTTCTCTATGGCTACACCTTC. Encoded protein: CASSLGQGAGVLYGYTF. The V and J genes are TRBV5-4 and TRBJ1-2; 10 positions match TRBD1. The CDR3 has 17 residues. V gave up 0 bases and J gave up 4 bases; unmatched junction bases: 9. The germline V gene encodes CDR1 SGHNT and CDR2 YYREEE (reference sequence).

The rearrangement uses TRBV7-2 and TRBJ2-2; D is unclear. CDR3 length: 17 amino acids. Trimming shortened V by 5 bases and J by 4 bases, and 20 bases separated the two germline ends. Per the germline V gene, CDR1 is SGHTA and CDR2 is FQGNSA. The CDR3 here is CASSTKRETLLTGELFF. DNA for the CDR3: TGTGCCAGCAGCACCAAGCGTGAGACTTTACTCACCGGGGAGCTGTTTTTT.